This entry lists 29 T cell receptor beta chains sequenced from one sample in a study of cytomegalovirus exposure and HLA in healthy donors. Researchers ran the PCR with 60 Vbeta and 13 Jbeta primers. The repertoire was sequenced with immunoSEQ multiplex PCR; TCRdb's copy has only in-frame clones and lacks some. This table has over 120,000 clones, more than 9.5% appearing once. What was sequenced was PBMCs. These receptors were collected from a man aged 50 to 59 in good health and CMV-seronegative.

CDR3 sequence reads: CASRLATPQGTGELFF. The CDR3 bases are TGTGCAAGTCGCTTAGCAACACCCCAGGGTACCGGGGAGCTGTTTTTT. The J gene is TRBJ2-2, the V gene TRBV12-2; the table's D call, TRBD1, has no DNA check behind it. TRBV12-2 is an annotated pseudogene. This CDR3 has 16 residues.

The chain couples TRBV6-5 to TRBJ1-2; 8 bases map to TRBD1. The CDR3 sequence is 13 residues long. Germline V gene sequence: CDR1 MNHEY, CDR2 SVGAGI. With V trimmed by 5 bases and J by 3 bases, 2 bases remained unmatched. As DNA, the CDR3 is TGTGCCAGCAGTGTGGACAGGGACTATGGCTACACCTTC. Amino acid sequence: CASSVDRDYGYTF.

This clone has only a few counts. The chain joins TRBV7-9 to TRBJ1-4, with 10 bases identical to TRBD1. In germline, CDR1 is SEHNR, CDR2 FQNEAQ (reference sequence). The CDR3 contains 19 residues. V dropped 4 bases and J dropped 3; count of bases not matched to a gene: 14. The CDR3 loop reads CASSYSRQGAVRANEKLFF. CDR3 in DNA: TGTGCCAGCAGCTACTCGCGACAGGGGGCGGTGAGGGCTAATGAAAAACTGTTTTTT.

CDR3 nucleotide sequence: TGTGCCAGTACCCCGACAGGGGGCGACTCTGGGGCCAACGTCCTGACTTTC. Translation gives CASTPTGGDSGANVLTF. The chain links TRBV19 to TRBJ2-6; 10 bases line up with TRBD1. Unmatched junction bases numbered 6, after V lost 7 bases and J lost 0 bases. Germline values: CDR1 LNHDA, CDR2 SQIVND (reference sequence). The CDR3 spans 17 residues.

The CDR3 loop reads CASSSAGGLTGELFF. The CDR3 DNA is TGTGCCAGCAGCTCAGCGGGGGGGCTAACCGGGGAGCTGTTTTTT. This rearrangement joins TRBV9 to TRBJ2-2, with 10 positions matching TRBD2. Germline V gene lookup returns CDR1 SGDLS and CDR2 YYNGEE. There are 15 residues in the CDR3. Germline trimming cut 4 bases from V and 5 bases from J; bases unmatched to any gene: 5. The variable domain in full, with the rest retrieved from reference TRBV9 and TRBJ2-2, is DSGVTQTPKHLITATGQRVTLRCSPRSGDLSVYWYQQSLDQGLQFLIQYYNGEERAKGNILERFSAQQFPDLHSELNLSSLELGDSALYFCASSSAGGLTGELFFGEGSRLTVL.

This clone was observed many times. The J gene is TRBJ2-7, the V gene TRBV9; D ambiguous. The CDR3 length is 14 residues. The V and J ends lost 0 bases and 6 bases respectively, with 13 bases between them. CDR1 and CDR2 from the germline V gene are SGDLS and YYNGEE. CDR3 bases: TGTGCCAGCAGCGTAGCCTCTGACTCTACCGAGCAGTACTTC. Its protein is CASSVASDSTEQYF.

V gene TRBV11-2 combines with J gene TRBJ1-2; 8 bases align to TRBD1. Germline trimming cut 4 bases from V and 7 bases from J; bases unmatched to any gene: 5. Per germline, CDR1 SGHAT and CDR2 FQNNGV. This CDR3 contains 13 residues. This CDR3 reads CASSSTGDLGYTF. CDR3 sequence (DNA): TGTGCCAGCAGCTCGACAGGGGATCTTGGCTACACCTTC.

This clone was seen a few times. The rearrangement joins TRBV7-3 to TRBJ2-2, with 7 bases aligning to TRBD1. With 4 bases clipped from V and 5 bases from J, the junction kept 1 base outside the gene matches. The CDR3 extends over 13 amino acids. Germline values: CDR1 SGHTA, CDR2 FQGTGA. CDR3 DNA: TGTGCCAGCAGCTCGGACAGGACCGGGGAGCTGTTTTTT. Its translation: CASSSDRTGELFF.

There are a few counts of this clone. The chain joins TRBV5-4 to TRBJ2-7; TRBD2 might be the D (7 bases). Trimming shortened V by 0 bases and J by 2 bases, and 9 bases separated the two germline ends. CDR1 and CDR2 (germline): SGHNT, YYREEE (reference sequence). The CDR3 sequence is 14 residues long. CDR3 sequence reads: CASSLGGGPYEQYF. The CDR3 bases are TGTGCCAGCAGCTTGGGCGGGGGCCCCTACGAGCAGTACTTC.

The rearrangement links TRBV9 to TRBJ1-1, with 8 positions matching TRBD1. The J segment lost 0 bases and the V segment lost 4 bases, leaving 5 bases of the junction unmatched. Germline values: CDR1 SGDLS, CDR2 YYNGEE. The CDR3 sequence is 15 residues long. CDR3 residues: CASSPSGQVNTEAFF. The DNA of the CDR3 is TGTGCCAGCAGCCCTTCGGGACAGGTGAACACTGAAGCTTTCTTT.

The chain joins TRBV19 to TRBJ1-2, with D possibly matching TRBD1 (6 bases). From germline, CDR1 is LNHDA and CDR2 SQIVND (reference sequence). V was pared by 5 bases and J by 8 bases, with 21 bases between. The CDR3 loop spans 15 amino acids. The CDR3 DNA is TGTGCCAGTAGTCCGCAATCCTCAGGGGTGGAGGGCTACACCTTC. Residues: CASSPQSSGVEGYTF.

The chain combines TRBV7-9 with TRBJ1-2; 7 bases agree with TRBD1. Looked up from germline, CDR1 is SEHNR and CDR2 is FQNEAQ (reference sequence). The CDR3 totals 15 residues. Losses at the gene ends were 3 bases for V and 2 bases for J; bases not matched to a gene: 6. CDR3 region: CASSFSDRVNYGYTF. The CDR3 DNA is TGTGCCAGCAGCTTCTCCGACAGGGTAAACTATGGCTACACCTTC.

The chain is built from TRBV9 and TRBJ2-3, with D maybe TRBD2 (5 bases). Germline V gives CDR1 SGDLS, CDR2 YYNGEE. There are 17 residues in the CDR3. The V gene lost 0 bases and the J gene lost 2 bases, with 16 bases spanning the gap. This CDR3 reads CASSVASSAGPTDTQYF. The DNA of the CDR3 is TGTGCCAGCAGCGTAGCTTCTTCGGCGGGTCCCACAGATACGCAGTATTTT.

This rearrangement joins TRBV7-9 to TRBJ1-1, with 8 bases matching TRBD1. The CDR3 covers 16 residues. The trim removed 1 base at V and 0 bases at J, leaving 4 bases unmatched. The germline gives CDR1 SEHNR, CDR2 FQNEAQ (reference sequence). This CDR3 is CASSLGSGGLNTEAFF. The CDR3 coding sequence is TGTGCCAGCAGCTTAGGCTCAGGGGGCTTGAACACTGAAGCTTTCTTT.

The genes are TRBV4-1 and TRBJ1-2; 11 bases are a match to TRBD1. Germline-derived CDR1 and CDR2 are MGHRA and YSYEKL. V lost 4 bases and J lost 4; bases outside the gene matches: 2. This CDR3 has 14 amino acids. The CDR3 protein is CASSRGQGAYGYTF. The CDR3 bases are TGCGCCAGCAGCCGAGGACAGGGGGCCTATGGCTACACCTTC.

The chain combines TRBV28 with TRBJ2-7, with 8 positions matching TRBD2. Unmatched junction bases numbered 9, after V lost 4 bases and J lost 1 base. CDR1 and CDR2 (germline): MDHEN, SYDVKM. The CDR3 consists of 16 residues. The CDR3 loop reads CASSSRKRETSYEQYF. The CDR3 region has the DNA TGTGCCAGCAGTTCAAGAAAGCGGGAGACGTCCTACGAGCAGTACTTC.

The chain has TRBV7-2 and TRBJ2-7; 12 positions agree with TRBD1. Germline assignment: CDR1 SGHTA and CDR2 FQGNSA. There are 18 residues in the CDR3. The J segment lost 3 bases and the V segment lost 5 bases, leaving 14 bases of the junction unmatched. CDR3 bases: TGTGCCAGCAGCCTAGTAGGAAGTGGGACAGGGGGCAGCTACGAGCAGTACTTC. It is translated as CASSLVGSGTGGSYEQYF.

J is TRBJ1-5 and V is TRBV7-9, with a tentative D call TRBD1 (5 bases). V was cut by 5 bases and J by 5 bases, with 13 bases left in between. The CDR3 has 14 amino acids. The germline gives CDR1 SEHNR, CDR2 FQNEAQ (reference sequence). As DNA, the CDR3 is TGTGCCAGCAGCCCTAGTGGGGCTGATCAGCCCCAGCATTTT. Amino acids: CASSPSGADQPQHF.

This clone was seen a handful of times. The chain combines TRBV6-4 with TRBJ2-1; D is perhaps TRBD2 (6 bases). Trimming shortened V by 6 bases and J by 4 bases, and 16 bases separated the two germline ends. This CDR3 is 15 amino acids long. Germline CDR1 reads MRHNA; CDR2 reads SNTAGT. The CDR3 region is CASRRDFQPYNEQFF. CDR3 DNA sequence: TGTGCCAGCAGACGGGACTTTCAACCTTACAATGAGCAGTTCTTC.

In this sample, this clone turned up a few times. CDR3 DNA sequence: TGTGCCAGCAGCCCCCGGGGGGGCCGGGACTTGAAGGACTACGAGCAGTACTTC. It yields the protein CASSPRGGRDLKDYEQYF. This chain uses TRBV7-3 with TRBJ2-7, with 8 nucleotides matching TRBD2. This CDR3 is 18 amino acids long. Germline CDR1 is SGHTA and CDR2 is FQGTGA. Trimming cost V 5 bases and J 3 bases; bases outside gene matches: 18.

The chain links TRBV7-2 to TRBJ2-2; weak D call: TRBD2 (5 bases). V lost 2 bases, J lost 2 bases, and 12 bases lay in between. The CDR3 is 16 amino acids. CDR1 is SGHTA, CDR2 FQGNSA, per germline. The DNA for the CDR3 is TGTGCCAGCAGCTTAACTGCGGGCCTTAACACCGGGGAGCTGTTTTTT. It specifies CASSLTAGLNTGELFF.

The CDR3 DNA reads as TGTGCCAGCAGCCCTAACCCGAGCTCCTACAATGAGCAGTTCTTC. Protein: CASSPNPSSYNEQFF. The rearrangement links TRBV28 to TRBJ2-1, with D uncertain. This CDR3 is 15 amino acids long. Germline values: CDR1 MDHEN, CDR2 SYDVKM. V lost 6 bases and J 0 bases, leaving 12 bases between the germline ends.

The chain uses TRBV4-1 and TRBJ2-2; 8 positions match TRBD2. Germline V lookup: CDR1 MGHRA, CDR2 YSYEKL. CDR3 length: 18 residues. The J segment lost 0 bases and the V segment lost 0 bases, leaving 6 bases of the junction unmatched. The chain's CDR3 is CASSQEGLLAANTGELFF. Here the CDR3 DNA reads TGCGCCAGCAGCCAAGAAGGGCTACTAGCGGCGAACACCGGGGAGCTGTTTTTT.

This clone has only a few counts. The chain links TRBV7-9 to TRBJ2-7; the match to TRBD1 covers 7 bases. J gave up 0 bases and V 6 bases, and 2 bases lay outside the gene matches. CDR3 length equals 13 residues. The germline V gene has CDR1 SEHNR and CDR2 FQNEAQ (reference sequence). This CDR3 reads CASSEGASYEQYF. The CDR3 DNA is TGTGCCAGCAGTGAGGGGGCCTCCTACGAGCAGTACTTC.

This chain connects TRBV7-9 to TRBJ1-6; 7 bases map to TRBD1. V gave up 1 base and J gave up 10 bases; unmatched junction bases: 10. The CDR3 has 16 amino acids. The V gene's germline CDR1 is SEHNR and CDR2 FQNEAQ (reference sequence). CDR3 sequence: CASSLGTTGAGSPLHF. CDR3 sequence (DNA): TGTGCCAGCAGCTTAGGAACCACAGGGGCCGGGTCACCCCTCCACTTT.

The genes are TRBV19 and TRBJ2-7; 8 bases are shared with TRBD2. After removal of 5 bases from V and 0 bases from J, the junction contained 6 bases not matched to a gene. The germline CDR1 and CDR2 sequences are LNHDA and SQIVND (reference sequence). CDR3 length equals 15 residues. The CDR3 DNA follows: TGTGCCAGTAGTCTAGCGGGTGACCTCTCCTACGAGCAGTACTTC. As protein: CASSLAGDLSYEQYF. Complete variable domain (other parts from reference TRBV19 and TRBJ2-7): DGGITQSPKYLFRKEGQNVTLSCEQNLNHDAMYWYRQDPGQGLRLIYYSQIVNDFQKGDIAEGYSVSREKKESFPLTVTSAQKNPTAFYLCASSLAGDLSYEQYFGPGTRLTVT.

V usage is TRBV2 and J usage is TRBJ2-5, with a weak D call TRBD2 (6 bases). There are 14 residues in the CDR3. The ends were cut back, 4 bases at V and 5 bases at J, with 14 bases in the middle. Per the germline V gene, CDR1 is SNHLY and CDR2 is FYNNEI. The CDR3 region is CASSGVGAGETQYF. CDR3 sequence (DNA): TGTGCCAGCAGTGGGGTCGGGGCGGGGGAGACCCAGTACTTC.

In this sample, this clone turned up many times. The chain is built from TRBV1 and TRBJ2-1; TRBD2 is the table's D call and was not checked against the DNA. TRBV1 is a pseudogene locus. The CDR3 spans 16 residues. The CDR3 nucleotides are TGCACCAGCAGCCAAGATGGACTAGCGGGCTACAATGAGCAGTTCTTC. It specifies CTSSQDGLAGYNEQFF.

This chain connects TRBV7-3 to TRBJ2-1, with 8 bases fitting TRBD2. Per germline, CDR1 SGHTA and CDR2 FQGTGA. This CDR3 comprises 15 residues. The V segment lost 3 bases and the J segment 2 bases; nucleotides outside the gene matches: 3. The CDR3 bases are TGTGCCAGCAGCTTTAGTAGCGGGACCTACAATGAGCAGTTCTTC. Residues: CASSFSSGTYNEQFF.